The 32 T cell receptor beta chains reported below all come from one sample, sequenced in a study of graft-versus-host responses after intestinal transplantation. Sequenced by immunoSEQ multiplex PCR; TCRdb stores in-frame clones only, minus some. This table has tens of thousands of clones, nearly 85% appearing once. No antigen has been identified for these receptors. The sequencing here drew on unstimulated CD4+ T cells sorted from spleen or lymph node cells, taken before transplant. The receptor set was obtained from a human donor who was the organ donor for an intestinal transplant.

The chain is built from TRBV5-6 and TRBJ2-1; 7 bases are shared with TRBD2. Germline CDR1 is SGHDT and CDR2 is YYEEEE. V shed 3 bases and J 0 bases; nucleotides not matched to a gene: 6. The CDR3 totals 16 residues. CDR3 sequence: CASSSTGGYSYNEQFF. The CDR3, as DNA: TGTGCCAGCAGCTCCACGGGGGGATACTCCTACAATGAGCAGTTCTTC.

This chain uses TRBV13 with TRBJ2-7; 9 bases align to TRBD2. The trim removed 5 bases at V and 0 bases at J, leaving 8 bases unmatched. CDR1 is PRHDT and CDR2 is FYEKMQ in the germline V gene (reference sequence). CDR3 length: 16 amino acids. The CDR3 here is CASSTNLAGSSYEQYV. The DNA of the CDR3 is TGTGCCAGCAGCACTAACCTAGCGGGGAGCTCCTACGAGCAGTACGTC.

The V call is TRBV4-1, the J call TRBJ1-2; 7 bases line up with TRBD1. The trim removed 4 bases at V and 3 bases at J, leaving 5 bases unmatched. Germline CDR1 is MGHRA and CDR2 is YSYEKL. This CDR3 contains 14 residues. CDR3 in DNA: TGCGCCAGCAGCCCGTGGACAGGACACTATGGCTACACCTTC. This encodes CASSPWTGHYGYTF.

The chain links TRBV7-9 to TRBJ2-3, with no clear D. Germline values: CDR1 SEHNR, CDR2 FQNEAQ (reference sequence). This CDR3 contains 15 residues. V lost 5 bases and J lost 0, with 12 bases in between. The CDR3 DNA reads as TGTGCCAGCAGCCAGACTCTACTCAGCACAGATACGCAGTATTTT. The encoded protein is CASSQTLLSTDTQYF.

V usage is TRBV2 and J usage is TRBJ1-5, with a tentative D call TRBD1 (6 bases). The CDR3 consists of 14 residues. Germline loops: CDR1 SNHLY, CDR2 FYNNEI. V lost 4 bases to trimming and J lost 2 bases, with 9 bases between them. CDR3 bases: TGTGCCAGCAGTGCGAGACAGGGCAATCAGCCCCAGCATTTT. This translates into CASSARQGNQPQHF.

The chain is built from TRBV23-1 and TRBJ1-2; maybe TRBD1 (6 bases). TRBV23-1 is an ORF for which the function is uncertain. The CDR3 consists of 17 residues. Trimming shortened V by 1 base and J by 3 bases, and 18 bases separated the two germline ends. The DNA of the CDR3 is TGCGCCAGCAGTCAATGCCCACGTAGGGCAGGGGACTATGGCTACACCTTC. Residues: CASSQCPRRAGDYGYTF.

The chain uses TRBV20-1 and TRBJ2-1; TRBD2 agrees at 10 bases. After removal of 3 bases from V and 15 bases from J, the junction contained 5 bases not matched to a gene. Germline assignment: CDR1 DFQATT and CDR2 SNEGSKA (reference sequence). The CDR3 spans 11 residues. The CDR3 loop reads CSASSGGAGFF. CDR3 DNA sequence: TGCAGTGCTAGCAGCGGGGGGGCCGGGTTCTTC.

The chain joins TRBV28 to TRBJ1-5; 11 bases are shared with TRBD1. This CDR3 has 14 amino acids. Germline V gives CDR1 MDHEN, CDR2 SYDVKM. The V and J ends lost 3 bases and 9 bases, in that order; junction bases with no gene match: 4. The CDR3 region has the DNA TGTGCCAGCAGTTTGGATGGGACAGGGGGGCCCCAGCATTTT. It is translated as CASSLDGTGGPQHF.

This chain links TRBV4-2 with TRBJ2-3; 7 bases map to TRBD2. CDR3 length equals 16 residues. Germline CDR1 LGHNA, CDR2 YNFKEQ. J lost 2 bases, V lost 0 bases, and 5 bases had no gene match. The CDR3 sequence: CASSQEAAGYTDTQYF. In DNA form, the CDR3 reads TGTGCCAGCAGCCAAGAGGCAGCGGGGTACACAGATACGCAGTATTTT.

V gene TRBV28 combines with J gene TRBJ1-5; D ambiguous. Germline V CDR1 and CDR2: MDHEN, SYDVKM. This CDR3 is built from 14 residues. V was cut by 2 bases and J by 6 bases, with 11 bases left in between. As DNA, the CDR3 is TGTGCCAGCAGTTTACGGGTCCGGGTTCAGCCCCAGCATTTT. It translates to CASSLRVRVQPQHF.

This chain joins TRBV6-5 and TRBJ1-1, with D tentatively TRBD1 (5 bases). This CDR3 is 13 amino acids long. Germline loops: CDR1 MNHEY, CDR2 SVGAGI. V was trimmed by 7 bases and J by 6 bases, leaving 15 bases between them. CDR3: CASTRGRGAEAFF. CDR3 in DNA: TGTGCCAGCACCCGAGGTAGGGGCGCTGAAGCTTTCTTT.

The chain joins TRBV9 to TRBJ2-5; tentative D call: TRBD1 (7 bases). The CDR3 has 17 residues. Germline loops: CDR1 SGDLS, CDR2 YYNGEE. With 0 bases removed from V and 4 bases from J, the gap between germline ends came to 19 bases. The CDR3 DNA sequence: TGTGCCAGCAGCGTAGACGCGGGGCAGGGGGTGTTAGAGACCCAGTACTTC. Translated, it gives CASSVDAGQGVLETQYF.

J is TRBJ1-1 and V is TRBV29-1, with no clear D. The V end lost 2 bases, the J end lost 1 base, and 8 bases lay between the germline ends. The CDR3 runs to 13 residues. Per germline, CDR1 SQVTM and CDR2 ANQGSEA. This CDR3 reads CSVEPPGNTEAFF. In nucleotides, the CDR3 is TGCAGCGTTGAACCACCAGGGAACACTGAAGCTTTCTTT.

The chain recombines TRBV19 with TRBJ1-1; D remains ambiguous. Trimming stripped 3 bases from V and 2 bases from J, with 19 bases between. The CDR3 length is 17 residues. Germline V gene sequence: CDR1 LNHDA, CDR2 SQIVND (reference sequence). CDR3 DNA sequence: TGTGCCAGTAGTATGGGCCCCGGGAAGCTACTAAACACTGAAGCTTTCTTT. This sequence encodes CASSMGPGKLLNTEAFF.

Regarding this clone: The same CDR3 is also encoded by other DNA sequences in this sample. This chain connects TRBV6-6 to TRBJ1-6, with 9 bases identical to TRBD1. Germline V lookup: CDR1 MNHNY, CDR2 SVGAGI (reference sequence). The CDR3 sequence is 14 residues long. The V and J ends lost 5 bases and 5 bases, in that order; junction bases with no gene match: 1. The CDR3 region is CASSRTGDNSPLHF. In DNA form, the CDR3 reads TGTGCCAGCAGTCGGACAGGGGATAATTCACCCCTCCACTTT.

This sequence joins TRBV5-4 and TRBJ1-5; unclear D gene. From germline, CDR1 is SGHNT and CDR2 YYREEE (reference sequence). The germline V and J ends were trimmed by 4 bases and 3 bases, with 8 bases remaining between them. The CDR3 has 13 amino acids. Written as DNA, the CDR3 is TGTGCCAGCAGCCAAGACACCAATCAGCCCCAGCATTTT. It yields the protein CASSQDTNQPQHF.

CDR3 DNA: TGTGCCAGCAGTGAGAATATAGAAACCCGGGGCTACACCTTC. It translates to CASSENIETRGYTF. The chain recombines TRBV6-5 with TRBJ1-2, with D unclear. The germline gives CDR1 MNHEY, CDR2 SVGAGI. The CDR3 spans 14 residues. Trimming pared 5 bases from V and 8 bases from J, leaving 18 bases between.

CDR3 amino acids: CSAGQGREQYV. Here the CDR3 DNA reads TGCAGCGCAGGACAGGGTCGCGAGCAGTACGTC. V gene TRBV29-1 combines with J gene TRBJ2-7; 8 bases match TRBD1. CDR1 SQVTM and CDR2 ANQGSEA come from the germline V gene. The V segment lost 7 bases and the J segment 6 bases; nucleotides outside the gene matches: 5. CDR3 length: 11 amino acids.

This chain links TRBV7-9 with TRBJ1-5, with TRBD1 matching 7 bases. Trimming took 5 bases from V and 4 from J; bases not matched to a gene: 2. The CDR3 has 13 residues. The germline V gene has CDR1 SEHNR and CDR2 FQNEAQ (reference sequence). This chain's CDR3 is CASSTQGNQPQHF. Here the CDR3 DNA reads TGTGCCAGCAGCACACAGGGGAATCAGCCCCAGCATTTT.

This chain uses TRBV19 with TRBJ1-2; D unclear. The CDR3 is 14 residues long. Between the trimmed V and J ends, which lost 2 bases and 0 bases, there was a span of 7 bases. Germline V gene lookup returns CDR1 LNHDA and CDR2 SQIVND (reference sequence). The CDR3 region is CASSISVTNYGYTF. The CDR3 nucleotides are TGTGCCAGTAGTATAAGCGTCACTAACTATGGCTACACCTTC.

V is TRBV28 and J is TRBJ2-3; 7 positions match TRBD2. Germline CDR1 reads MDHEN; CDR2 reads SYDVKM. V gave up 5 bases and J gave up 3 bases; unmatched junction bases: 11. The CDR3 is 16 residues long. The CDR3 DNA reads TGTGCCAGCAGTACTCCGAGCGGGGACGGAACAGATACGCAGTATTTT. Encoded protein: CASSTPSGDGTDTQYF.

This clone showed up just a few times. V and J are TRBV19 and TRBJ2-7; 9 nucleotides line up with TRBD2. From germline, CDR1 is LNHDA and CDR2 SQIVND (reference sequence). This CDR3 spans 14 amino acids. V lost 6 bases and J lost 3; bases outside the gene matches: 6. The CDR3 DNA reads TGTGCCAGTAGCCCTGGGACTAGCAGCTACGAGCAGTACGTC. Translating it yields CASSPGTSSYEQYV.

The rearrangement joins TRBV30 to TRBJ2-1, with D maybe TRBD2 (6 bases). This CDR3 is 13 amino acids long. With 8 bases removed from V and 5 bases from J, the gap between germline ends came to 16 bases. CDR1 GTSNPN and CDR2 SVGIG come from the germline V gene (reference sequence). The CDR3 loop is CARSLRGNNEQFF. The CDR3 nucleotides read TGTGCCCGGTCGCTCCGGGGGAACAATGAGCAGTTCTTC.

The gene calls are TRBV5-1 and TRBJ2-1, with D perhaps matching TRBD2 (6 bases). V was clipped by 4 bases and J by 0 bases, with 14 bases between them. The CDR3 length is 16 residues. Germline loops: CDR1 SGHRS, CDR2 YFSETQ. The CDR3 region has the DNA TGCGCCAGCAGCAAACTAGCTCCTAGCTCCTACAATGAGCAGTTCTTC. Protein sequence: CASSKLAPSSYNEQFF.

J is TRBJ1-2 and V is TRBV19, with 10 bases lining up with TRBD1. V trimming: 4 bases; J trimming: 8 bases; junction bases outside the gene matches: 7. Germline V gives CDR1 LNHDA, CDR2 SQIVND (reference sequence). The CDR3 extends over 14 amino acids. Written as DNA, the CDR3 is TGTGCCAGTAGTAACCACGGGACAGGGGTCGGCTACACCTTC. Amino acids: CASSNHGTGVGYTF.

The V and J genes are TRBV7-9 and TRBJ1-1; D is perhaps TRBD1 (6 bases). The V gene's germline CDR1 is SEHNR and CDR2 FQNEAQ (reference sequence). V lost 3 bases and J lost 5, with 10 bases in between. The CDR3 contains 13 residues. CDR3 nucleotides: TGTGCCAGCAGCTTTGCCAGGGGTACTGAAGCTTTCTTT. Residues: CASSFARGTEAFF. Full variable domain (rest looked up from reference TRBV7-9 and TRBJ1-1): DTGVSQNPRHKITKRGQNVTFRCDPISEHNRLYWYRQTLGQGPEFLTYFQNEAQLEKSRLLSDRFSAERPKGSFSTLEIQRTEQGDSAMYLCASSFARGTEAFFGQGTRLTVV.

V usage is TRBV19 and J usage is TRBJ2-5; 8 bases map to TRBD2. The CDR3 sequence is 17 residues long. With 4 bases clipped from V and 1 base from J, the junction kept 11 bases outside the gene matches. Germline V CDR1 and CDR2: LNHDA, SQIVND (reference sequence). The CDR3 loop is CASSRGGLAGIQETQYF. CDR3 nucleotide sequence: TGTGCCAGTAGTAGGGGGGGCCTAGCGGGTATCCAAGAGACCCAGTACTTC.

The CDR3 is CSVPEARTGSHEQFF. The CDR3 region has the DNA TGCAGCGTTCCAGAGGCACGGACAGGGAGCCATGAGCAGTTCTTC. The chain is built from TRBV29-1 and TRBJ2-1; TRBD1 matches at 8 bases. The CDR3 is made up of 15 amino acids. Trimming removed 5 bases from V and 8 bases from J; junction bases left unmatched: 14. The germline CDR1 and CDR2 sequences are SQVTM and ANQGSEA.

The chain carries TRBV6-1 and TRBJ1-1; TRBD1 matches at 7 bases. This CDR3 comprises 14 residues. Germline loops: CDR1 MNHNS, CDR2 SASEGT. J lost 0 bases, V lost 5 bases, and 3 bases had no gene match. CDR3 in DNA: TGTGCCAGCAGTAGGGGACAGCTGAACACTGAAGCTTTCTTT. Its protein product is CASSRGQLNTEAFF.

This rearrangement joins TRBV11-1 to TRBJ2-5; 11 positions agree with TRBD2. CDR1 is SGHAT, CDR2 FQDESV, per germline (reference sequence). The V gene end was trimmed by 4 bases and the J gene end by 1 base; junction bases not matched to a gene: 5. This CDR3 is built from 16 residues. The CDR3 DNA reads TGTGCCAGCAGCTCGTCGCTAGCGGGGGGCCAAGAGACCCAGTACTTC. This encodes CASSSSLAGGQETQYF.

The CDR3 nucleotides are TGTGCCAGCAGAGGGGCTGTCGAGCAGTACGTC. This translates into CASRGAVEQYV. The V call is TRBV6-6, the J call TRBJ2-7; possibly TRBD1 for D (5 bases). V lost 6 bases and J lost 6, with 9 bases in between. CDR1 and CDR2 (germline): MNHNY, SVGAGI (reference sequence). The CDR3 extends over 11 amino acids.

The V call is TRBV28, the J call TRBJ1-5, with TRBD1 matching 7 bases. V lost 3 bases to trimming and J lost 0 bases; unmatched junction nucleotides: 2. CDR1 is MDHEN, CDR2 SYDVKM, per germline. The CDR3 totals 15 residues. CDR3 in amino acids: CASSLRTGSNQPQHF. The CDR3 nucleotides are TGTGCCAGCAGTTTGAGGACAGGTAGCAATCAGCCCCAGCATTTT.